Shown below are 23 T cell receptor beta chains from a single sample sequenced in a study of T-cell reconstitution after alpha-beta-depleted transplantation in children. The TCRbeta library incorporated unique molecular identifiers. MiXCR was run by TCRdb on the PCR reads, yielding one entry per CDR3 protein. Among about 640,000 distinct CDR3 sequences listed, 10% to 15% were seen once. The material sequenced was PBMCs, mostly from graft donor cells, taken 360 days after TCRalphabeta/CD19-depleted stem cell transplant. The receptors shown here come from a male patient between 10 and 17 years old who had a stem cell transplant for acute myeloid leukemia, so the T cells may come from the graft donor.

The CDR3 spells CASSSRDYANIQYF. CDR3 bases: TGTGCCAGCAGCTCCCGGGACTATGCGAACATTCAGTACTTC. The rearrangement joins TRBV12-1 to TRBJ2-4; the table's D call TRBD2 went unverified against the DNA. TRBV12-1 is flagged as a pseudogene. This CDR3 has 14 amino acids.

Many counts were recorded for this clonotype. V and J are TRBV29-1 and TRBJ2-1; tentative D call: TRBD1 (5 bases). V gave up 4 bases and J gave up 1 base, with 17 bases separating them. Per the germline V gene, CDR1 is SQVTM and CDR2 is ANQGSEA. The CDR3 is 16 residues long. This CDR3 is CSVAFRWGGSYNEQFF. In DNA form, the CDR3 reads TGCAGCGTTGCTTTCCGATGGGGCGGTTCCTACAATGAGCAGTTCTTC.

The rearrangement links TRBV14 to TRBJ2-3; TRBD2 matches 7 bases. CDR1 is SGHDN and CDR2 is FVKESK in the germline V gene. V lost 3 bases and J lost 8; bases outside the gene matches: 8. This CDR3 spans 14 amino acids. CDR3: CASSHAGVMVTQYF. The CDR3 coding sequence is TGTGCCAGCAGCCACGCGGGAGTAATGGTTACGCAGTATTTT.

The table lists this clonotype with a few counts. The chain recombines TRBV20-1 with TRBJ2-7; 7 bases match TRBD1. The CDR3 consists of 16 residues. Unmatched junction bases numbered 10, after V lost 2 bases and J lost 0 bases. Germline values: CDR1 DFQATT, CDR2 SNEGSKA (reference sequence). The CDR3 sequence is CSARTTGFLDSYEQYF. CDR3 coding DNA: TGCAGTGCTAGAACGACAGGGTTCTTAGACTCCTACGAGCAGTACTTC.

This clonotype showed up just once. The rearrangement links TRBV20-1 to TRBJ2-7, with 12 bases identical to TRBD2. Looked up from germline, CDR1 is DFQATT and CDR2 is SNEGSKA (reference sequence). V lost 6 bases to trimming and J lost 3 bases; unmatched junction nucleotides: 6. The CDR3 is 14 residues long. Written as DNA, the CDR3 is TGCAGTGCCCCGAGACTAGCGGGGGACTACGAGCAGTACTTC. This translates into CSAPRLAGDYEQYF.

The V and J genes are TRBV7-3 and TRBJ2-7; TRBD2 agrees at 12 bases. V gave up 5 bases and J gave up 0 bases; unmatched junction bases: 2. Germline values: CDR1 SGHTA, CDR2 FQGTGA. The CDR3 runs 15 residues. The chain's CDR3 is CASSATSGSSYEQYF. CDR3 nucleotides: TGTGCCAGCAGCGCGACTAGCGGGAGCTCCTACGAGCAGTACTTC.

This chain connects TRBV7-9 to TRBJ2-2; no reliable D call. Trimming pared 5 bases from V and 4 bases from J, leaving 20 bases between. Germline values: CDR1 SEHNR, CDR2 FQNEAQ (reference sequence). This CDR3 has 17 residues. The CDR3 coding sequence is TGTGCCAGCAGCCCTCGACTTACGCCGATGGCCACCGGGGAGCTGTTTTTT. It yields the protein CASSPRLTPMATGELFF.

This clonotype showed up just a few times. The rearrangement links TRBV27 to TRBJ1-2; D gene ambiguous. This CDR3 region has 14 residues. The V end was cut by 2 bases, the J end by 8 bases, with 15 bases between. The germline gives CDR1 MNHEY, CDR2 SMNVEV (reference sequence). As DNA, the CDR3 is TGTGCCAGCAGTTTAAGAGGGAGTTCGACCGGCTACACCTTC. Its translation is CASSLRGSSTGYTF.

This clonotype was detected a few times. The V and J genes are TRBV5-1 and TRBJ2-5; TRBD1 agrees at 9 bases. V shed 2 bases and J 5 bases; nucleotides not matched to a gene: 10. The CDR3 has 16 residues. CDR1 is SGHRS and CDR2 is YFSETQ in the germline V gene. CDR3 nucleotide sequence: TGCGCCAGCAGCTTAAACAGGGGGCGCCCGGGGGAGACCCAGTACTTC. Translation: CASSLNRGRPGETQYF. The full variable domain, its missing parts supplied by reference TRBV5-1 and TRBJ2-5, is KAGVTQTPRYLIKTRGQQVTLSCSPISGHRSVSWYQQTPGQGLQFLFEYFSETQRNKGNFPGRFSGRQFSNSRSEMNVSTLELGDSALYLCASSLNRGRPGETQYFGPGTRLLVL.

This clonotype was seen a handful of times. The chain recombines TRBV12-3 or TRBV12-4 with TRBJ2-5; perhaps TRBD2 as D (5 bases). CDR3 length equals 13 residues. V dropped 2 bases and J dropped 7 bases, with 11 bases sitting between them. CDR3 sequence reads: CASSLTASPTQYF. The CDR3 nucleotides read TGTGCCAGCAGTTTAACGGCTAGCCCGACCCAGTACTTC.

The chain couples TRBV25-1 to TRBJ2-1; 7 bases map to TRBD2. CDR1 is MGHDK and CDR2 is SYGVNS in the germline V gene. Trimming took 4 bases from V and 7 from J; bases not matched to a gene: 7. The CDR3 length is 14 residues. The CDR3 spells CASSGLGGGNEQFF. CDR3 bases: TGTGCCAGCAGTGGCCTGGGGGGGGGGAATGAGCAGTTCTTC.

A few counts support this clonotype. The chain combines TRBV20-1 with TRBJ2-7; no firm D call. This CDR3 contains 16 residues. The ends were cut back, 0 bases at V and 3 bases at J, with 18 bases in the middle. CDR1 is DFQATT, CDR2 SNEGSKA, per germline (reference sequence). The CDR3 coding sequence is TGCAGTGCTAGAGATTCGACGGAACCCCTCTACTACGAGCAGTACTTC. It is translated as CSARDSTEPLYYEQYF.

There are a few counts of this clonotype. J is TRBJ2-1 and V is TRBV2; TRBD2 aligns across 9 bases. The germline CDR1 and CDR2 sequences are SNHLY and FYNNEI. There are 15 residues in the CDR3. Trimming took 6 bases from V and 9 from J; bases not matched to a gene: 12. For the CDR3, the DNA is TGTGCCAGCAGCGCGGGTCTAGCGGGACTGTTTGAGCAGTTCTTC. Encoded protein: CASSAGLAGLFEQFF. The whole variable domain, filled in from reference TRBV2 and TRBJ2-1, reads EPEVTQTPSHQVTQMGQEVILRCVPISNHLYFYWYRQILGQKVEFLVSFYNNEISEKSEIFDDQFSVERPDGSNFTLKIRSTKLEDSAMYFCASSAGLAGLFEQFFGPGTRLTVL.

V gene TRBV28 combines with J gene TRBJ2-2, with D maybe TRBD2 (6 bases). This CDR3 contains 14 residues. Germline V CDR1 and CDR2: MDHEN, SYDVKM. The V end was cut by 6 bases, the J end by 5 bases, with 13 bases between. This chain's CDR3 is CASSPRRATGELFF. The CDR3 DNA follows: TGTGCCAGCAGCCCCCGGAGGGCGACCGGGGAGCTGTTTTTT.

This clonotype was seen more than once but under ten times. Here the CDR3 DNA reads TGTGCCAGCAGTTCTAACAGGGTGGGCTACGAGCAGTACTTC. Translation: CASSSNRVGYEQYF. The chain is built from TRBV6-5 and TRBJ2-7; a possible D gene is TRBD1 (6 bases). This CDR3 contains 14 residues. The germline V gene has CDR1 MNHEY and CDR2 SVGAGI. V was clipped by 4 bases and J by 3 bases, with 13 bases between them.

This clonotype occurred a few times. The genes are TRBV29-1 and TRBJ2-1; 10 nucleotides line up with TRBD1. The CDR3 extends over 16 amino acids. The V gene's germline CDR1 is SQVTM and CDR2 ANQGSEA. Losses at the gene ends were 5 bases for V and 3 bases for J; bases not matched to a gene: 10. The CDR3 nucleotides are TGCAGCGTTTACTCTTACGGACAGGGGGACTACAATGAGCAGTTCTTC. It yields the protein CSVYSYGQGDYNEQFF.

This clonotype was recorded a few times. This sequence joins TRBV2 and TRBJ1-2; the D is unclear. From germline, CDR1 is SNHLY and CDR2 FYNNEI. Trimming cost V 3 bases and J 3 bases, with 14 bases left between them. This CDR3 region has 15 residues. CDR3 residues: CASSDPRPPYYGYTF. The CDR3 DNA reads TGTGCCAGCAGTGATCCGCGTCCGCCGTACTATGGCTACACCTTC.

The sample holds a few counts of this clonotype. The rearrangement links TRBV27 to TRBJ1-5; D uncertain. This CDR3 region has 13 residues. Germline CDR1 MNHEY, CDR2 SMNVEV (reference sequence). The V and J ends lost 3 bases and 9 bases respectively, with 12 bases between them. CDR3 loop: CASSFTRLAPQHF. The CDR3 bases are TGTGCCAGCAGTTTTACCAGGCTGGCGCCCCAGCATTTT.

This clonotype has a count of ten or more. V usage is TRBV6-2 or TRBV6-3 and J usage is TRBJ2-1; 13 positions agree with TRBD2. Germline CDR1 is MNHEY and CDR2 is SVGEGT. J gave up 9 bases and V 2 bases, and 10 bases lay outside the gene matches. The CDR3 has 17 amino acids. CDR3 in amino acids: CASSYTLGLAGDGEQFF. CDR3 sequence (DNA): TGTGCCAGCAGTTACACCCTCGGACTAGCGGGAGACGGTGAGCAGTTCTTC.

V is TRBV27 and J is TRBJ2-7; maybe TRBD1 (6 bases). The CDR3 consists of 14 residues. Germline values: CDR1 MNHEY, CDR2 SMNVEV (reference sequence). V lost 5 bases to trimming and J lost 2 bases, with 13 bases between them. The DNA of the CDR3 is TGTGCCAGCAGTGGAAACAGGGTCCCCTACGAGCAGTACTTC. Translating gives CASSGNRVPYEQYF.

V gene TRBV28 combines with J gene TRBJ1-5; D gene uncertain. From germline, CDR1 is MDHEN and CDR2 SYDVKM. The CDR3 consists of 13 residues. V lost 3 bases to trimming and J lost 4 bases, with 7 bases between them. For the CDR3, the DNA is TGTGCCAGCAGTTTGATAGGGAATCAGCCCCAGCATTTT. Translating it yields CASSLIGNQPQHF.

This clonotype was counted a few times. The chain links TRBV7-2 to TRBJ1-1; D gene unclear. The V gene's germline CDR1 is SGHTA and CDR2 FQGNSA. The CDR3 contains 16 residues. Deletions cut 2 bases from V and 0 bases from J, with 13 bases between. CDR3 protein: CASSLIPEALNTEAFF. CDR3 nucleotide sequence: TGTGCCAGCAGCTTAATCCCGGAGGCCCTGAACACTGAAGCTTTCTTT.

The V gene is TRBV4-3, the J gene TRBJ2-1; the D gene is possibly TRBD2 (6 bases). The germline CDR1 and CDR2 sequences are LGHNA and YSLEER. This CDR3 contains 17 residues. The V gene lost 0 bases and the J gene lost 3 bases, with 15 bases spanning the gap. The CDR3 sequence: CASSQEGLALGYNEQFF. CDR3 coding DNA: TGCGCCAGCAGCCAAGAAGGTCTAGCGTTAGGCTACAATGAGCAGTTCTTC.